The 21 T cell receptor beta chains listed next were all sequenced from one sample in a study of shared clonotypes between healthy human individuals. TCRdb's table, derived via immunoSEQ multiplex PCR, lists solely in-frame clones and lacks some. The table lists 2 million to 2.5 million clones, 93% of them singletons, with about 0.41% in the top ten. Source material: naive CD4+ T cells from PBMCs. Subset in this sample: CD45RA+ positively selected. These receptors came from a young man in good health. Some clones in this sample may be carry-over from other donors' samples.

The CDR3 spells CASSEWGNTEAFF. The CDR3, as DNA: TGTGCCAGCAGTGAATGGGGGAACACTGAAGCTTTCTTT. The chain employs TRBV25-1 and TRBJ1-1, with no clear D. Trimming cost V 1 base and J 1 base, with 4 bases left between them. This CDR3 has 13 amino acids. Germline-derived CDR1 and CDR2 are MGHDK and SYGVNS.

The rearrangement uses TRBV5-4 and TRBJ2-3, with 8 bases identical to TRBD2. The CDR3 loop spans 16 amino acids. The trim removed 5 bases at V and 2 bases at J, leaving 10 bases unmatched. CDR1 is SGHNT and CDR2 is YYREEE in the germline V gene (reference sequence). CDR3 residues: CASRAQREISTDTQYF. The CDR3 bases are TGTGCCAGCAGAGCTCAGCGGGAGATTTCCACAGATACGCAGTATTTT.

The chain links TRBV27 to TRBJ2-5; D uncertain. Germline assignment: CDR1 MNHEY and CDR2 SMNVEV (reference sequence). V lost 5 bases to trimming and J lost 0 bases, with 10 bases between them. This CDR3 spans 14 amino acids. CDR3 sequence (DNA): TGTGCCAGCAGTAAAGTAGGATACCAAGAGACCCAGTACTTC. It translates to CASSKVGYQETQYF.

The chain combines TRBV13 with TRBJ2-7; maybe TRBD1 (6 bases). The CDR3 covers 15 residues. Germline CDR1 PRHDT, CDR2 FYEKMQ (reference sequence). Trimming removed 4 bases from V and 4 bases from J, with 17 bases in between. Here the CDR3 reads CASSSSGTFGYEQYF. The CDR3 DNA reads as TGTGCCAGCAGCTCTTCCGGGACATTCGGATACGAGCAGTACTTC.

The chain employs TRBV30 and TRBJ1-4; TRBD1 is a possible D gene (6 bases). The CDR3 has 14 amino acids. Germline CDR1 and CDR2: GTSNPN and SVGIG (reference sequence). With 8 bases removed from V and 0 bases from J, the gap between germline ends came to 13 bases. The CDR3 nucleotides are TGTGCCAGGCAAAACAGGGCAACTAATGAAAAACTGTTTTTT. Translated: CARQNRATNEKLFF.

The chain is built from TRBV14 and TRBJ1-2; D is unresolved. CDR1 is SGHDN, CDR2 FVKESK, per germline. The CDR3 spans 12 residues. Trimming removed 3 bases from V and 8 bases from J, with 10 bases in between. CDR3 region: CASSHWLGGYTF. The CDR3 DNA reads as TGTGCCAGCAGCCATTGGTTGGGGGGCTACACCTTC.

V is TRBV28 and J is TRBJ1-3, with D possibly TRBD1 on 6 matching bases. Trimming removed 10 bases at V and 2 bases at J, with 18 bases between. CDR1 MDHEN and CDR2 SYDVKM come from the germline V gene. The CDR3 runs 15 residues. CDR3 protein: CATLTGQLAGNTIYF. The CDR3 coding sequence is TGTGCCACCTTAACCGGACAGTTAGCTGGAAACACCATATATTTT.

This rearrangement joins TRBV28 to TRBJ1-2, with D tentatively TRBD1 (5 bases). This CDR3 spans 14 amino acids. Per the germline V gene, CDR1 is MDHEN and CDR2 is SYDVKM. Trimming pared 7 bases from V and 5 bases from J, leaving 17 bases between. The DNA of the CDR3 is TGTGCCAGCACACGCGGGACGGCTCAATATGGCTACACCTTC. It yields the protein CASTRGTAQYGYTF.

This chain links TRBV27 with TRBJ2-7; 9 bases are shared with TRBD1. Germline CDR1 reads MNHEY; CDR2 reads SMNVEV (reference sequence). The CDR3 spans 15 residues. V was pared by 8 bases and J by 0 bases, with 8 bases of the junction left unmatched. The CDR3 loop is CASGRGQGSSYEQYF. The CDR3 DNA sequence: TGTGCCAGCGGTAGGGGACAGGGAAGCTCCTACGAGCAGTACTTC.

The genes are TRBV18 and TRBJ1-4, with 8 nucleotides matching TRBD1. The ends lost 2 bases at V and 7 bases at J; junction bases unmatched: 6. The CDR3 contains 15 residues. The germline V gene encodes CDR1 KGHSH and CDR2 LQKENI. The CDR3 protein is CASSPFGTGSEKLFF. DNA for the CDR3: TGTGCCAGCTCACCATTTGGGACAGGCAGTGAAAAACTGTTTTTT.

The V gene is TRBV30, the J gene TRBJ2-1, with TRBD2 as a possible D gene (5 bases). CDR1 GTSNPN and CDR2 SVGIG come from the germline V gene (reference sequence). V was pared by 1 base and J by 8 bases, with 15 bases between. The CDR3 loop spans 14 amino acids. DNA of the CDR3: TGTGCCTGGAGTGCCGGACTGAGTTTCCATGAGCAGTTCTTC. It yields the protein CAWSAGLSFHEQFF. Full variable domain (missing parts from reference TRBV30 and TRBJ2-1): SQTIHQWPATLVQPVGSPLSLECTVEGTSNPNLYWYRQAAGRGLQLLFYSVGIGQISSEVPQNLSASRPQDRQFILSSKKLLLSDSGFYLCAWSAGLSFHEQFFGPGTRLTVL.

This chain uses TRBV11-2 with TRBJ1-1; 10 bases agree with TRBD1. Germline V gene sequence: CDR1 SGHAT, CDR2 FQNNGV. The ends lost 5 bases at V and 5 bases at J; junction bases unmatched: 5. This CDR3 spans 14 amino acids. The CDR3 loop reads CASSQDRGRTEAFF. The CDR3 DNA follows: TGTGCCAGCAGCCAGGACAGGGGGAGAACTGAAGCTTTCTTT.

The CDR3 is CASSFPRVAYEQYF. The DNA for the CDR3 is TGTGCCAGCAGTTTTCCACGGGTAGCCTACGAGCAGTACTTC. The chain has TRBV28 and TRBJ2-7; the D is unclear. Germline lookup yields CDR1 MDHEN and CDR2 SYDVKM. Trimming cost V 3 bases and J 2 bases, with 11 bases left between them. The length of the CDR3 is 14 residues.

The V and J genes are TRBV5-4 and TRBJ2-7; D is possibly TRBD1 (5 bases). In germline, CDR1 is SGHNT, CDR2 YYREEE (reference sequence). The CDR3 totals 15 residues. With 4 bases removed from V and 0 bases from J, the gap between germline ends came to 14 bases. CDR3 in amino acids: CASSIPGPLSYEQYF. The DNA of the CDR3 is TGTGCCAGCAGCATACCAGGGCCCCTCTCCTACGAGCAGTACTTC.

The rearrangement uses TRBV6-5 and TRBJ2-7, with D uncertain. The CDR3 sequence is 15 residues long. V dropped 5 bases and J dropped 7 bases, with 21 bases sitting between them. The germline gives CDR1 MNHEY, CDR2 SVGAGI. The CDR3 reads CASSRLGRTVREQYF. The CDR3 nucleotides read TGTGCCAGCAGTCGCCTAGGAAGGACCGTGAGGGAGCAGTACTTC.

This chain uses TRBV6-5 with TRBJ2-5, with a tentative D call TRBD1 (6 bases). The germline CDR1 and CDR2 sequences are MNHEY and SVGAGI. The CDR3 extends over 14 amino acids. V lost 6 bases and J lost 9, with 20 bases in between. The CDR3 DNA reads TGTGCCAGCAGAGGGCACGGACAGTACCAGTCCCAGTACTTC. It encodes CASRGHGQYQSQYF.

The chain has TRBV6-5 and TRBJ2-3, with D possibly matching TRBD1 (6 bases). Germline lookup yields CDR1 MNHEY and CDR2 SVGAGI. The CDR3 contains 12 residues. V was pared by 2 bases and J by 8 bases, with 8 bases between. The CDR3 here is CASSYIGGTQYF. DNA for the CDR3: TGTGCCAGCAGTTACATAGGGGGTACGCAGTATTTT.

The genes are TRBV23-1 and TRBJ2-7, with D maybe TRBD2 (5 bases). TRBV23-1 is reported as an ORF; its role is uncertain. The length of the CDR3 is 15 residues. Between the trimmed V and J ends, which lost 5 bases and 0 bases, there was a span of 14 bases. In nucleotides, the CDR3 is TGCGCCAGCAGTACTGGGAGCCGGAGCTCCTACGAGCAGTACTTC. It codes for CASSTGSRSSYEQYF.

The chain recombines TRBV4-2 with TRBJ2-2; D gene ambiguous. Trimming left V 6 bases short and J 2 bases short, with 13 bases between. The CDR3 has 15 amino acids. Germline V CDR1 and CDR2: LGHNA, YNFKEQ. CDR3 sequence (DNA): TGTGCCAGCAGGCCCGACGGAAGCAACACCGGGGAGCTGTTTTTT. Residues: CASRPDGSNTGELFF.

The genes are TRBV7-2 and TRBJ2-2; 11 bases map to TRBD1. The ends lost 3 bases at V and 6 bases at J; junction bases unmatched: 6. Looked up from germline, CDR1 is SGHTA and CDR2 is FQGNSA. The CDR3 covers 16 residues. This chain's CDR3 is CASSFQDRGLAGELFF. The CDR3 DNA reads as TGTGCCAGCAGCTTCCAGGACAGGGGGCTTGCCGGGGAGCTGTTTTTT.

J is TRBJ2-7 and V is TRBV4-1, with 8 bases that match TRBD2. The CDR3 loop spans 16 amino acids. CDR1 MGHRA and CDR2 YSYEKL come from the germline V gene. Unmatched junction bases numbered 6, after V lost 2 bases and J lost 0 bases. Here the CDR3 DNA reads TGCGCCAGCAGCCAACCCTTTAGCGGGACCTCCTACGAGCAGTACTTC. Amino acid sequence: CASSQPFSGTSYEQYF.